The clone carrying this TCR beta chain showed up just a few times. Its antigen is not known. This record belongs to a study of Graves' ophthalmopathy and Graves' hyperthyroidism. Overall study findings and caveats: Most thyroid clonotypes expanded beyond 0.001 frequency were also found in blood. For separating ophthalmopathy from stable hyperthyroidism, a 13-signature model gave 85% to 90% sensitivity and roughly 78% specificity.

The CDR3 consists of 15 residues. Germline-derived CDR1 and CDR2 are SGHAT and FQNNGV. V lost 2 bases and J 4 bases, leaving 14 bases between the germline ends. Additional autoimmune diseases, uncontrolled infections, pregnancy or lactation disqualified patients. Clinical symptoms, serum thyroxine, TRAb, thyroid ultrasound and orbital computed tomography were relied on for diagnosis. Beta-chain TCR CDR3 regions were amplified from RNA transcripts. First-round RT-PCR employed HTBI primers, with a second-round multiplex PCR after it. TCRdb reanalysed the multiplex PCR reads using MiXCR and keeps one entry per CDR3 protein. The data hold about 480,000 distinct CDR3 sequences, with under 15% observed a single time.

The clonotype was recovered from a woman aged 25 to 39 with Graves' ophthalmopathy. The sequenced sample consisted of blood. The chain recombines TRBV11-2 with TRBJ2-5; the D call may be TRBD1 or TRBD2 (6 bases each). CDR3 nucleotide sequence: TGTGCCAGCAGCTTATCGCTCGGGGGCCTAGAGACCCAGTACTTC. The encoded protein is CASSLSLGGLETQYF.